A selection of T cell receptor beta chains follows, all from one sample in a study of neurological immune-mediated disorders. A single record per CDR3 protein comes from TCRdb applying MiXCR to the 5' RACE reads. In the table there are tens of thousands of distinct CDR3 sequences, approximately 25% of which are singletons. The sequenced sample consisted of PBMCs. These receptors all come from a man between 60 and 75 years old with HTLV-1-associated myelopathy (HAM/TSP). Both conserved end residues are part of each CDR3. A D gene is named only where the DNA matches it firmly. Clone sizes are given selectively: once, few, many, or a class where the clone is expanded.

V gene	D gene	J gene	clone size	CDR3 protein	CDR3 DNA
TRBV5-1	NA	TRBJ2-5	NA	CASSLGLAGDVRGTQYF	TGCGCCAGCAGCTTGGGGCTAGCTGGAGATGTACGGGGGACCCAGTACTTC
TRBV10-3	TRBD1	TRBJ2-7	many	CAISGDRVLLYEQYF	TGTGCCATCAGTGGGGACAGAGTTCTACTCTACGAGCAGTACTTC
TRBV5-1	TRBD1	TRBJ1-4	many	CASSPTGAGEKLFF	TGCGCCAGCAGCCCCACAGGGGCGGGCGAAAAACTGTTTTTT
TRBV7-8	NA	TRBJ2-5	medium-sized	CASSFGVRETQYF	TGTGCCAGCAGCTTCGGGGTCCGGGAGACCCAGTACTTC
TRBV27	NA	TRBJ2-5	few	CASSEYSGTAQETQYF	TGTGCCAGCAGCGAATATTCCGGGACGGCGCAAGAGACCCAGTACTTC
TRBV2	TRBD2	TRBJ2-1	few	CASRVAGGSREQFF	TGTGCCAGCAGGGTCGCGGGAGGGTCCCGGGAGCAGTTCTTC
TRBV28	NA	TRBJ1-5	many	CASSLGQSNQPQHF	TGTGCCAGCAGTTTAGGACAGAGCAATCAGCCCCAGCATTTT
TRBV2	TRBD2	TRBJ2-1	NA	CASSGAGLAGINDQFF	TGTGCCAGCAGTGGGGCAGGACTAGCGGGAATCAATGATCAGTTCTTC
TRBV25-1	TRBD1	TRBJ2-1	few	CASSESGTGGGNEQFF	TGTGCCAGCAGTGAATCTGGGACAGGGGGGGGGAATGAGCAGTTCTTC
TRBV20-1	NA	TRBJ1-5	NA	CSARGGTQSPHQPQHF	TGCAGTGCTAGGGGAGGGACGCAGAGCCCCCATCAGCCCCAGCATTTT
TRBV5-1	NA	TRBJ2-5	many	CASSSTPGLQETQYF	TGCGCCAGCAGCTCGACCCCAGGGCTCCAAGAGACCCAGTACTTC
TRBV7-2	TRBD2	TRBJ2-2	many	CASSLLTSVTGELFF	TGTGCCAGCAGCCTACTGACTAGCGTTACCGGGGAGCTGTTTTTT
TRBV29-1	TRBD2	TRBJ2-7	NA	CSVFSGSPYEQYF	TGCAGCGTTTTTAGCGGGAGTCCCTACGAGCAGTACTTC
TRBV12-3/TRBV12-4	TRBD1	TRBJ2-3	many	CASSIQGRTDTQYF	TGTGCCAGCAGTATACAGGGGCGCACAGATACGCAGTATTTT
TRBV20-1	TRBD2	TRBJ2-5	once	CSAKGSSSGTGDTQYF	TGCAGTGCTAAAGGCTCCTCTAGCGGGACCGGGGATACCCAGTACTTC
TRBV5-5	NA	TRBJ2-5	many	CASSRGIMTEPPRGTQYF	TGTGCCAGCAGCCGGGGGATCATGACGGAGCCCCCCCGGGGGACCCAGTACTTC
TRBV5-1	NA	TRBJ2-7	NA	CASSLGQLYEQYF	TGCGCCAGCAGCTTGGGACAGTTGTACGAGCAGTACTTC
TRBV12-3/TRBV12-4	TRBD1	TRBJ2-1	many	CASSLVQGAYNEQFF	TGTGCCAGCAGTTTAGTTCAGGGGGCTTACAATGAGCAGTTCTTC
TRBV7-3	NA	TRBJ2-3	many	CASSPHRPRGSDTQYF	TGTGCCAGCAGCCCCCATAGGCCCAGGGGTTCAGATACGCAGTATTTT
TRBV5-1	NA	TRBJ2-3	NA	CASSPETRGTDTQYF	TGCGCCAGCAGCCCGGAAACACGGGGCACAGATACGCAGTATTTT
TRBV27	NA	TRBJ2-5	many	CASTPSVSTIETQYF	TGTGCCAGCACCCCCTCAGTTTCGACGATTGAGACCCAGTACTTC
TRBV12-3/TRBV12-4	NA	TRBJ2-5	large	CASSFSGQETQYF	TGTGCCAGCAGTTTTAGCGGACAAGAGACCCAGTACTTC
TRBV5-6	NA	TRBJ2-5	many	CASSRLGTRVNF	TGTGCCAGCAGCCGCCTCGGGACTCGGGTCAACTTC
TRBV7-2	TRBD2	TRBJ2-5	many	CASSARLAGGGETQYF	TGTGCCAGCAGCGCGCGACTAGCGGGAGGTGGGGAGACCCAGTACTTC
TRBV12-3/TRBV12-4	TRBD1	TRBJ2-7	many	CASSLGQSSYEQYF	TGTGCCAGCAGTTTGGGACAGAGCTCCTACGAGCAGTACTTC
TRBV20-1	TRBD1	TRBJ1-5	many	CSAIMDRHSNQPQHF	TGCAGTGCTATCATGGACAGGCATAGCAATCAGCCCCAGCATTTT